Sequencing of this T cell receptor beta chain was carried out in a study of PD-1 blockade in classical Hodgkin lymphoma. Whole-study findings and limits: Exclusion removed patients who began nivolumab under 1 year after ASCT. Reports described newly diagnosed patients as having lower baseline TCR diversity than healthy donors. Undefined causes, possibly disease activity or prior therapy, underlie the repertoire differences.

Germline-derived CDR1 and CDR2 are GTSNPN and SVGIG (reference sequence). Trimming shortened V by 3 bases and J by 4 bases, and 11 bases separated the two germline ends. The CDR3 sequence is 13 residues long. This table comes from immunoSEQ multiplex PCR, and its TCRdb copy is limited to in-frame clones, with some not included. The table shows about 25,000 clones, with around 80% occurring only once. On this clone itself: The antigen is unknown.

Documented time point: cycle 4 day 1 (C4D1), after less than seven weeks of nivolumab. All patients experienced relapse after autologous stem cell transplantation, and brentuximab vedotin exposure was variable. Best overall response was complete response, partial response or progressive disease in these relapsed/refractory classical Hodgkin lymphoma patients. This sample comprised peripheral blood mononuclear cells (PBMCs), obtained before the fourth cycle of nivolumab. The source is a human donor with classical Hodgkin lymphoma. This chain connects TRBV30 to TRBJ2-3; no reliable D call. The CDR3 region is CAWRLSEADTQYF. The CDR3 nucleotides read TGTGCCTGGAGACTCTCGGAAGCAGATACGCAGTATTTT.